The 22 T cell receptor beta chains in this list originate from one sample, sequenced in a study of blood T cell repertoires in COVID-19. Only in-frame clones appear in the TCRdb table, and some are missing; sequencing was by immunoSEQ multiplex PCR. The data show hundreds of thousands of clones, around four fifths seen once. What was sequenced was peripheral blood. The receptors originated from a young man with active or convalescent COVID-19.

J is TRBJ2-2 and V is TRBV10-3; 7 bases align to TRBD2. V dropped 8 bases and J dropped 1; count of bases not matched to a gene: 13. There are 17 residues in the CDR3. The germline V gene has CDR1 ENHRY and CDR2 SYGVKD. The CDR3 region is CAIRTGGGGQNTGELFF. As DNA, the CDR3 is TGTGCCATCCGAACGGGGGGTGGAGGCCAGAACACCGGGGAGCTGTTTTTT.

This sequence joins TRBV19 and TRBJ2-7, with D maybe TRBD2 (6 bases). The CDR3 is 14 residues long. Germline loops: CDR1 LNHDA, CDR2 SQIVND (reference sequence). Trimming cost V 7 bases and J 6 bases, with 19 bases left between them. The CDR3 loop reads CASTPAGSTSEQYF. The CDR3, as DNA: TGTGCCAGTACCCCTGCGGGGAGTACGTCCGAGCAGTACTTC.

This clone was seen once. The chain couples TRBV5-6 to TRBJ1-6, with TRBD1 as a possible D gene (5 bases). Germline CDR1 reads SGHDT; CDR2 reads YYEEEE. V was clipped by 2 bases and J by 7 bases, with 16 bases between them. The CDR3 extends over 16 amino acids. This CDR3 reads CASSFDRQLMNSPLHF. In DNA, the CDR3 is TGTGCCAGCAGCTTCGACCGACAGCTAATGAATTCACCCCTCCACTTT. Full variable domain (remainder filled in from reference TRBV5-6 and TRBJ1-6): DAGVTQSPTHLIKTRGQQVTLRCSPKSGHDTVSWYQQALGQGPQFIFQYYEEEERQRGNFPDRFSGHQFPNYSSELNVNALLLGDSALYLCASSFDRQLMNSPLHFGNGTRLTVT.

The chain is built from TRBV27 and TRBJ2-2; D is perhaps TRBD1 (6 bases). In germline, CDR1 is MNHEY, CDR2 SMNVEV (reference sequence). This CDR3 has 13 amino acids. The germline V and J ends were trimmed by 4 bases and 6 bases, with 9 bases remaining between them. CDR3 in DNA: TGTGCCAGCAGTTCACAGGGTTCCGGGGAGCTGTTTTTT. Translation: CASSSQGSGELFF.

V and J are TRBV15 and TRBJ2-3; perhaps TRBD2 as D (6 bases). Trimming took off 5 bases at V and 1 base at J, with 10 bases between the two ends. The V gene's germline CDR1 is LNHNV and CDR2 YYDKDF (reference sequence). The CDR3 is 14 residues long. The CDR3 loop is CATSPRDGTDTQYF. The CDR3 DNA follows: TGTGCCACCAGCCCGCGGGACGGCACAGATACGCAGTATTTT.

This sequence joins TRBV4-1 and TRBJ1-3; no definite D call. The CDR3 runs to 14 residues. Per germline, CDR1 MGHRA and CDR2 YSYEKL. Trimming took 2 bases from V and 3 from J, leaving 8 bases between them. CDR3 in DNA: TGCGCCAGCAGCCAAATGACATTTGGAAACACCATATATTTT. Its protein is CASSQMTFGNTIYF.

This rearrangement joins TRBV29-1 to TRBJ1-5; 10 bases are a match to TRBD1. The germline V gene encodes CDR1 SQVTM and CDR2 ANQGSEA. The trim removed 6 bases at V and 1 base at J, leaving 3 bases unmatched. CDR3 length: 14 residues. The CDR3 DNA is TGCAGCGTGGGGGACAGGGGCAGCAATCAGCCCCAGCATTTT. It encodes CSVGDRGSNQPQHF.

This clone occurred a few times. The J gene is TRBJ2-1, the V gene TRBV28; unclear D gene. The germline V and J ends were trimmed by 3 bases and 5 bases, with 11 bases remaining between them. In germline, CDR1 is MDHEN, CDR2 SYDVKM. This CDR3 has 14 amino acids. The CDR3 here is CASSLKAVHNEQFF. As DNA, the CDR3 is TGTGCCAGCAGTTTGAAGGCGGTTCACAATGAGCAGTTCTTC.

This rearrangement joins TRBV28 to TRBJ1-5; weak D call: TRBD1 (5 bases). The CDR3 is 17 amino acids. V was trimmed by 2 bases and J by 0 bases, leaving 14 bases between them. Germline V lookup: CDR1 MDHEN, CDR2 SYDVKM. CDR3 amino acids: CASSLVGGASSNQPQHF. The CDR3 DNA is TGTGCCAGCAGTTTAGTCGGGGGAGCCTCTAGCAATCAGCCCCAGCATTTT. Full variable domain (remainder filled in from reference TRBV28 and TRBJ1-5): DVKVTQSSRYLVKRTGEKVFLECVQDMDHENMFWYRQDPGLGLRLIYFSYDVKMKEKGDIPEGYSVSREKKERFSLILESASTNQTSMYLCASSLVGGASSNQPQHFGDGTRLSIL.

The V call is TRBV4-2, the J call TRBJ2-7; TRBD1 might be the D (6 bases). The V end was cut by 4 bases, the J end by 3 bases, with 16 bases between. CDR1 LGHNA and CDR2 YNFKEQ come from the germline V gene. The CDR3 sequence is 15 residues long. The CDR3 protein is CASSLRGGSNYEQYF. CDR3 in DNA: TGTGCCAGCAGCCTCAGAGGGGGTTCAAACTACGAGCAGTACTTC.

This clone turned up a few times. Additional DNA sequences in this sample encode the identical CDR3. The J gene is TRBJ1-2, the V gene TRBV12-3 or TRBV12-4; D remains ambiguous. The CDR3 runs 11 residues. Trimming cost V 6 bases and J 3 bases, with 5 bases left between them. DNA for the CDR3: TGTGCCAGCAGAACAGACTATGGCTACACCTTC. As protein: CASRTDYGYTF.

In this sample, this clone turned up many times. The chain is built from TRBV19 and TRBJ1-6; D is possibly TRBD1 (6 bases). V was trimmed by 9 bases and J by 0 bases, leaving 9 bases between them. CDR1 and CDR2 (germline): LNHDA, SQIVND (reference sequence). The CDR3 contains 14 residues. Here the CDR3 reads CASGQSSYNSPLHF. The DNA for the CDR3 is TGTGCCAGCGGACAGAGCTCCTATAATTCACCCCTCCACTTT.

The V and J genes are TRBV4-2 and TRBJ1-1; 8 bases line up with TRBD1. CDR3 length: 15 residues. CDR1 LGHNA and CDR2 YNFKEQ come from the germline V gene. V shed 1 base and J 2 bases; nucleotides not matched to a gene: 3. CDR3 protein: CASSQGDRGNTEAFF. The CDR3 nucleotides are TGTGCCAGCAGCCAAGGAGACAGGGGTAACACTGAAGCTTTCTTT.

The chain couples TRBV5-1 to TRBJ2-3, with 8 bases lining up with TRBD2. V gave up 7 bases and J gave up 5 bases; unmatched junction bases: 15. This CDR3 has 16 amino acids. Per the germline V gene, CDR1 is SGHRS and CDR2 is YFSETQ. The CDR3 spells CASAGTSRSHQDTQYF. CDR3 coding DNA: TGCGCCAGCGCGGGGACTAGTAGGTCCCATCAAGATACGCAGTATTTT.

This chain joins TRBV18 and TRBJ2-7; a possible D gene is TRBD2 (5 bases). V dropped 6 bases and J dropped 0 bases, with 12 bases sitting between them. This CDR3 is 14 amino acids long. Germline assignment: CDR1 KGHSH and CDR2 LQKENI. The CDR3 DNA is TGTGCCAGCTCTACCTCGGCGGGCTCCTACGAGCAGTACTTC. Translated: CASSTSAGSYEQYF.

The CDR3 protein is CASSHYRVAGANVLTF. For the CDR3, the DNA is TGTGCCAGCAGCCATTACAGGGTTGCTGGGGCCAACGTCCTGACTTTC. The V and J genes are TRBV3-1 (or the pseudogene TRBV3-2) and TRBJ2-6; maybe TRBD1 (6 bases). The length of the CDR3 is 16 residues. Germline loops: CDR1 LGHDT, CDR2 YNNKEL (reference sequence). V was trimmed by 3 bases and J by 2 bases, leaving 11 bases between them.

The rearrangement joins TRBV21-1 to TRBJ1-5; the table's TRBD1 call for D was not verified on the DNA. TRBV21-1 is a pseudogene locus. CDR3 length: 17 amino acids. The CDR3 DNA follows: TGTGCCAGCAGCAAGATAAGACAGGGGCCTAGCAATCAGCCCCAGCATTTT. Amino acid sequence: CASSKIRQGPSNQPQHF.

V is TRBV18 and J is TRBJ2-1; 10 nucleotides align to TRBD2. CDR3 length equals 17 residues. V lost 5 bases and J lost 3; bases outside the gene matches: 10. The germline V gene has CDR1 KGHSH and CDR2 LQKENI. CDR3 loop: CASSSTGSGRGYNEQFF. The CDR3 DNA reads TGTGCCAGCTCATCCACGGGGAGCGGGAGGGGCTACAATGAGCAGTTCTTC.

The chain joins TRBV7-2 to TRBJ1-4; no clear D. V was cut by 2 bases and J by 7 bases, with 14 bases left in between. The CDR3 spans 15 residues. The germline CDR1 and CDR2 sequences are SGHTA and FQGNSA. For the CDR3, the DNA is TGTGCCAGCAGCTTAAGTCCCAGTTGGGCTGAAAAACTGTTTTTT. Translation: CASSLSPSWAEKLFF.

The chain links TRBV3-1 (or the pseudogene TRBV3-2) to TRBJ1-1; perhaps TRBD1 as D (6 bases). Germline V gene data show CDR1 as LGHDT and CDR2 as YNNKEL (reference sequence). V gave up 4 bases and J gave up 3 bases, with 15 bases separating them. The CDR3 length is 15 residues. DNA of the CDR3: TGTGCCAGCAGCCCCGTTACAGGGAGGGACACTGAAGCTTTCTTT. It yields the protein CASSPVTGRDTEAFF.

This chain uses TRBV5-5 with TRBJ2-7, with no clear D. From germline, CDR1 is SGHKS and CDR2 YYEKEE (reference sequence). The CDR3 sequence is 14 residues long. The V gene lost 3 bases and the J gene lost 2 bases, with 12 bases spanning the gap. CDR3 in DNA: TGTGCCAGCAGCTCCGGTACGCTGGCCTACGAGCAGTACTTC. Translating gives CASSSGTLAYEQYF.

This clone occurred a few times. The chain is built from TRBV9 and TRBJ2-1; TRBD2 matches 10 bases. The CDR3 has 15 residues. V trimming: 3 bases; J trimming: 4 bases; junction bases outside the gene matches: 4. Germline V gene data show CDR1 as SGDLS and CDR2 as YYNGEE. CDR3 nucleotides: TGTGCCAGCAGCGGTAGCGGGGGGACTTACAATGAGCAGTTCTTC. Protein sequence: CASSGSGGTYNEQFF.